This T cell receptor (beta chain) stems from a study of T cells in Graves' hyperthyroidism and ophthalmopathy. Whole-study findings and limits: Also found in blood were most expanded thyroid clonotypes above 0.001.

Amplification targeted TCR beta CDR3 regions from RNA transcripts. With the HTBI primer set, the TCR CDR3 went through a first round of RT-PCR. TCRdb reprocessed the multiplex PCR reads with MiXCR, giving one entry per CDR3 protein. The table shows about 700,000 distinct CDR3 sequences, with 11% to 15% occurring only once. This clonotype was found a few times. What it binds is unknown. CDR1 SEHNR and CDR2 FQNEAQ come from the germline V gene (reference sequence). Between the trimmed V and J ends, which lost 1 base and 0 bases, there was a span of 9 bases. The CDR3 has 16 residues. Stable Graves' hyperthyroidism meant no ophthalmopathy progression within 18 months. The diagnoses drew upon clinical symptoms, serum thyroxine and TRAb, thyroid ultrasound and orbital computed tomography.

Sequences were obtained from blood. The TCR originated in a woman aged 18-35 years with Graves' hyperthyroidism. The chain combines TRBV7-9 with TRBJ2-2; D uncertain. The CDR3 loop is CASSLDSTTNTGELFF. DNA of the CDR3: TGTGCCAGCAGCTTAGATAGCACGACGAACACCGGGGAGCTGTTTTTT.